This entry lists 25 T cell receptor beta chains sequenced from one sample in a study of Ad26.COV2.S vaccination and SARS-CoV-2 variants. The table came from immunoSEQ multiplex PCR; TCRdb's copy has only in-frame clones and leaves some out. The table includes some 320,000 clones, around 84% detected once. Treatment reported: roughly 18 received Ad26.COV2.S at low or high dose, single or two shots; 5 received placebo; per-sample allocation not given. Collection of the samples took place on day 63 after the first injection of vaccine or placebo. The sample consisted of peripheral blood, taken in a trial of Ad26.COV2.S vaccine versus placebo. The receptors come from a person between 18 and 65 years old who received the Ad26.COV2.S COVID-19 vaccine or a placebo.

This clone was observed a handful of times. This chain uses TRBV11-2 with TRBJ1-6, with 9 bases identical to TRBD1. Germline V gene data show CDR1 as SGHAT and CDR2 as FQNNGV. V lost 1 base, J lost 7 bases, and 2 bases stayed unmatched. The CDR3 is 15 residues long. The CDR3 bases are TGTGCCAGCAGCTTAGCCGGGACAGGGAATTCACCCCTCCACTTT. This translates into CASSLAGTGNSPLHF.

This clone showed up just a few times. V and J are TRBV30 and TRBJ2-2; D remains ambiguous. With 3 bases removed from V and 3 bases from J, the gap between germline ends came to 5 bases. The germline V gene encodes CDR1 GTSNPN and CDR2 SVGIG (reference sequence). CDR3 length equals 12 residues. CDR3 sequence reads: CAWRDHTGELFF. The CDR3, as DNA: TGTGCCTGGAGGGACCACACCGGGGAGCTGTTTTTT.

This clone is a singleton in its sample. The V gene is TRBV7-3, the J gene TRBJ2-5, with TRBD1 matching 8 bases. CDR1 SGHTA and CDR2 FQGTGA come from the germline V gene. The J segment lost 4 bases and the V segment lost 1 base, leaving 8 bases of the junction unmatched. This CDR3 comprises 16 residues. This CDR3 reads CASSLMGTGTGETQYF. DNA of the CDR3: TGTGCCAGCAGCTTAATGGGGACAGGTACAGGAGAGACCCAGTACTTC. Complete variable domain (other parts from reference TRBV7-3 and TRBJ2-5): GAGVSQTPSNKVTEKGKYVELRCDPISGHTALYWYRQSLGQGPEFLIYFQGTGAADDSGLPNDRFFAVRPEGSVSTLKIQRTERGDSAVYLCASSLMGTGTGETQYFGPGTRLLVL.

The V call is TRBV7-8, the J call TRBJ2-1; no reliable D call. The germline V gene has CDR1 SGHVS and CDR2 FQNEAQ. The CDR3 spans 15 residues. V lost 1 base to trimming and J lost 6 bases, with 13 bases between them. The CDR3 nucleotides read TGTGCCAGCAGCTTAGTCTCCGGCTCGGGCAATGAGCAGTTCTTC. It translates to CASSLVSGSGNEQFF.

The V and J genes are TRBV7-9 and TRBJ1-2, with 9 bases aligning to TRBD1. Germline CDR1 SEHNR, CDR2 FQNEAQ (reference sequence). This CDR3 comprises 17 residues. Trimming at V came to 4 bases and at J to 5 bases, leaving 14 bases not matched to a gene. The CDR3 is CASSSGTGRTLGYGYTF. The CDR3 DNA follows: TGTGCCAGCAGCTCCGGGACAGGGCGTACTTTGGGGTATGGCTACACCTTC.

This chain uses TRBV5-1 with TRBJ2-2; no reliable D call. This CDR3 has 14 amino acids. Germline CDR1 and CDR2: SGHRS and YFSETQ. Trimming removed 0 bases at V and 6 bases at J, with 9 bases between. CDR3 in amino acids: CASSLDSRSGELFF. The CDR3 DNA reads as TGCGCCAGCAGCTTGGACTCCCGGTCCGGGGAGCTGTTTTTT.

The sample holds many counts of this clone. The rearrangement joins TRBV5-5 to TRBJ2-5; 8 bases line up with TRBD1. CDR3 length equals 17 residues. Germline CDR1 and CDR2: SGHKS and YYEKEE (reference sequence). Trimming cost V 0 bases and J 6 bases; bases outside gene matches: 13. The CDR3 DNA reads as TGTGCCAGCAGCTTGGGGGAGACAGGGGCGGTAAGGAAGACCCAGTACTTC. It specifies CASSLGETGAVRKTQYF.

A few counts support this clone. The gene calls are TRBV5-6 and TRBJ2-3; TRBD1 is a possible D gene (6 bases). The CDR3 has 13 amino acids. Trimming removed 5 bases at V and 2 bases at J, with 9 bases between. Germline CDR1 and CDR2: SGHDT and YYEEEE. CDR3 in amino acids: CASSRQDTDTQYF. As DNA, the CDR3 is TGTGCCAGCAGTAGACAGGACACAGATACGCAGTATTTT. The whole variable domain, filled in from reference TRBV5-6 and TRBJ2-3, reads DAGVTQSPTHLIKTRGQQVTLRCSPKSGHDTVSWYQQALGQGPQFIFQYYEEEERQRGNFPDRFSGHQFPNYSSELNVNALLLGDSALYLCASSRQDTDTQYFGPGTRLTVL.

The chain recombines TRBV4-3 with TRBJ1-2, with TRBD1 as a possible D gene (5 bases). Germline assignment: CDR1 LGHNA and CDR2 YSLEER. Trimming took off 2 bases at V and 6 bases at J, with 13 bases between the two ends. The CDR3 consists of 14 residues. The CDR3 loop reads CASSQRQGPHGYTF. The CDR3 DNA is TGCGCCAGCAGCCAAAGGCAGGGCCCGCATGGCTACACCTTC.

This sequence joins TRBV28 and TRBJ2-2; D uncertain. Trimming took 2 bases from V and 1 from J, leaving 11 bases between them. Germline assignment: CDR1 MDHEN and CDR2 SYDVKM. This CDR3 spans 16 amino acids. CDR3 residues: CASSLDARRNTGELFF. The CDR3 bases are TGTGCCAGCAGTTTAGACGCTAGGAGGAACACCGGGGAGCTGTTTTTT.

This chain joins TRBV7-9 and TRBJ2-3, with D tentatively TRBD2 (6 bases). V gave up 3 bases and J gave up 3 bases, with 10 bases separating them. The germline CDR1 and CDR2 sequences are SEHNR and FQNEAQ (reference sequence). The CDR3 length is 14 residues. The CDR3 DNA follows: TGTGCCAGCAGCTTTGACCTAGCGACAGATACGCAGTATTTT. Amino acid sequence: CASSFDLATDTQYF.

This chain links TRBV20-1 with TRBJ2-5; D tentatively reads TRBD1 or TRBD2 (6 bases each). The CDR3 contains 11 residues. CDR1 and CDR2 (germline): DFQATT, SNEGSKA (reference sequence). Trimming cost V 5 bases and J 10 bases, with 14 bases left between them. The DNA for the CDR3 is TGCAGTGCTCTGGGGGGCCGAGACCAGTACTTC. It yields the protein CSALGGRDQYF.

This clone was counted between two and nine times. The J gene is TRBJ1-2, the V gene TRBV5-4; 12 bases map to TRBD1. J lost 7 bases, V lost 6 bases, and 7 bases had no gene match. CDR1 and CDR2 (germline): SGHNT, YYREEE (reference sequence). CDR3 size: 14 residues. The CDR3 DNA is TGTGCCAGCACCCGGGACAGGGGGCAGGGTGGCTACACCTTC. Translated, it gives CASTRDRGQGGYTF.

The chain carries TRBV6-5 and TRBJ1-2, with 10 bases lining up with TRBD1. CDR3 length equals 15 residues. J gave up 3 bases and V 6 bases, and 7 bases lay outside the gene matches. The V gene's germline CDR1 is MNHEY and CDR2 SVGAGI. The CDR3 DNA reads as TGTGCCAGCAGACCCGACAGGGGGCCTTACTATGGCTACACCTTC. Translation: CASRPDRGPYYGYTF.

This clone was detected only once. This rearrangement joins TRBV11-2 to TRBJ2-1; tentatively, D is TRBD1 or TRBD2 (5 bases each). The CDR3 is 13 residues long. With 0 bases removed from V and 12 bases from J, the gap between germline ends came to 12 bases. The germline V gene encodes CDR1 SGHAT and CDR2 FQNNGV. DNA for the CDR3: TGTGCCAGCAGCTTAGATATCCGGGGACGGCAGTTCTTC. The encoded protein is CASSLDIRGRQFF.

V and J are TRBV10-3 and TRBJ1-1; D unclear. Trimming stripped 9 bases from V and 1 base from J, with 12 bases between. The CDR3 runs 13 residues. Germline-derived CDR1 and CDR2 are ENHRY and SYGVKD. In DNA form, the CDR3 reads TGTGCCATGGCTTGGGGAGGGAACACTGAAGCTTTCTTT. Encoded protein: CAMAWGGNTEAFF.

The J gene is TRBJ2-7, the V gene TRBV12-3 or TRBV12-4; D is unclear. There are 13 residues in the CDR3. Trimming removed 3 bases from V and 3 bases from J, with 9 bases in between. CDR3 nucleotides: TGTGCCAGCAGTTTTCAGCTACGCTACGAGCAGTACTTC. It codes for CASSFQLRYEQYF.

The chain carries TRBV6-1 and TRBJ1-1, with 7 bases aligning to TRBD1. Trimming at V came to 2 bases and at J to 5 bases, leaving 14 bases not matched to a gene. Germline values: CDR1 MNHNS, CDR2 SASEGT. The CDR3 has 17 residues. Here the CDR3 DNA reads TGTGCCAGCAGTGAAAACCCGGGACAGATGGTAAAAACTGAAGCTTTCTTT. This sequence encodes CASSENPGQMVKTEAFF.

Concerning this clone: The same CDR3 also results from other DNA sequences found in this sample. The chain carries TRBV7-2 and TRBJ1-2; a possible D gene is TRBD1 (6 bases). V lost 1 base and J lost 1, with 10 bases in between. This CDR3 has 15 amino acids. CDR1 and CDR2 (germline): SGHTA, FQGNSA. This CDR3 reads CASSLGQAINYGYTF. The CDR3 DNA follows: TGTGCCAGCAGCTTAGGACAGGCCATTAACTATGGCTACACCTTC.

V and J are TRBV15 and TRBJ2-5, with TRBD1 as a possible D gene (6 bases). CDR3 length: 15 residues. CDR1 LNHNV and CDR2 YYDKDF come from the germline V gene (reference sequence). Trimming removed 3 bases at V and 0 bases at J, with 11 bases between. The CDR3 region is CATSRNTGNQETQYF. CDR3 DNA sequence: TGTGCCACCAGCAGGAACACAGGGAACCAAGAGACCCAGTACTTC.

The chain couples TRBV29-1 to TRBJ1-1; D might be TRBD1 (5 bases). The germline V and J ends were trimmed by 3 bases and 0 bases, with 11 bases remaining between them. The CDR3 length is 14 residues. Germline CDR1 reads SQVTM; CDR2 reads ANQGSEA. The chain's CDR3 is CSVDVPGMNTEAFF. CDR3 DNA sequence: TGCAGCGTTGATGTTCCAGGGATGAACACTGAAGCTTTCTTT.

The J gene is TRBJ1-4, the V gene TRBV10-2; a weak D match, TRBD1 (5 bases). V was pared by 0 bases and J by 10 bases, with 18 bases between. This CDR3 region has 16 residues. Germline V lookup: CDR1 WSHSY, CDR2 SAAADI. The CDR3 here is CASSESFIFQGAKLFF. For the CDR3, the DNA is TGCGCCAGCAGTGAGTCGTTCATCTTCCAGGGTGCAAAACTGTTTTTT.

The CDR3 here is CASSLAYQGVAEQYF. The DNA for the CDR3 is TGTGCCAGCAGCTTGGCTTACCAGGGTGTTGCCGAGCAGTACTTC. The V call is TRBV5-6, the J call TRBJ2-7; D possibly corresponds to TRBD1 (5 bases). The CDR3 has 15 amino acids. The V and J ends lost 0 bases and 6 bases respectively, with 16 bases between them. Germline V CDR1 and CDR2: SGHDT, YYEEEE.

This clone showed up just a few times. This chain links TRBV5-1 with TRBJ2-5; 14 bases are a match to TRBD2. Germline CDR1 reads SGHRS; CDR2 reads YFSETQ. This CDR3 contains 17 residues. V was clipped by 4 bases and J by 4 bases; unmatched bases: 9. In DNA form, the CDR3 reads TGCGCCAGCAGCACACTGACTAGCGGGGGGGCCGGAGAGACCCAGTACTTC. Protein: CASSTLTSGGAGETQYF.

This clone was observed a single time. The chain has TRBV11-3 and TRBJ1-1; D ambiguous. This CDR3 region has 12 residues. Between the trimmed V and J ends, which lost 3 bases and 4 bases, there was a span of 6 bases. Germline V gene sequence: CDR1 SGHNT, CDR2 YENEEA. CDR3: CASSFGGTEAFF. CDR3 bases: TGTGCCAGCAGCTTCGGTGGCACTGAAGCTTTCTTT.